The T cell receptor (beta chain) under discussion was sequenced for a study of human T cells and chemical hapten exposure. Specified time point: patch test 1, 2 weeks after DPC sensitization. Treatment given: therapeutic diphenylcyclopropenone sensitization with weekly scalp DPC. One entry per CDR3 protein results from TCRdb running MiXCR on the RACE reads. The sample includes approximately 90,000 distinct CDR3 sequences, roughly 12% seen only once; the top ten take approximately 2%. Trimming removed 0 bases from V and 9 bases from J; junction bases left unmatched: 4. The germline CDR1 and CDR2 sequences are MNHEY and SVGAGI. This CDR3 contains 15 residues.

The gene calls are TRBV6-5 and TRBJ1-6; 8 bases align to TRBD1. Specimen: whole blood, collected in connection with sensitization to the hapten diphenylcyclopropenone (DPC). This sequence was found in a woman between 40 and 55 years old with alopecia areata. Some clones in this sample may be carry-over from other donors' samples. The CDR3 is CASSYSGQGSSPLHF. DNA for the CDR3: TGTGCCAGCAGTTACTCAGGACAGGGATCTTCACCCCTCCACTTT.